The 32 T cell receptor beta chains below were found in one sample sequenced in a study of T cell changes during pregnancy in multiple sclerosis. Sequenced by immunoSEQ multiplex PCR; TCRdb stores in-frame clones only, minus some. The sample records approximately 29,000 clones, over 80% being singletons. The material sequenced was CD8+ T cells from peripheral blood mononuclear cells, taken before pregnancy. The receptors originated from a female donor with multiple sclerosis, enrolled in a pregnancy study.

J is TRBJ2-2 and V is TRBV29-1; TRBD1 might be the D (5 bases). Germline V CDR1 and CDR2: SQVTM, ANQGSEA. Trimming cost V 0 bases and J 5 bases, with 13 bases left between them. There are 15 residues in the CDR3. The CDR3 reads CSVEDVGQRTGELFF. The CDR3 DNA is TGCAGCGTTGAAGATGTAGGACAAAGAACCGGGGAGCTGTTTTTT.

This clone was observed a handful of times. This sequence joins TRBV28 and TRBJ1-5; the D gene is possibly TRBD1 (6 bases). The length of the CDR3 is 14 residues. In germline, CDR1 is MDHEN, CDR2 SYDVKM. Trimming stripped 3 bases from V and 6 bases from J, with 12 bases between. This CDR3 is CASSFNRVGQPQHF. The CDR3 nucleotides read TGTGCCAGCAGTTTTAACAGGGTTGGTCAGCCCCAGCATTTT.

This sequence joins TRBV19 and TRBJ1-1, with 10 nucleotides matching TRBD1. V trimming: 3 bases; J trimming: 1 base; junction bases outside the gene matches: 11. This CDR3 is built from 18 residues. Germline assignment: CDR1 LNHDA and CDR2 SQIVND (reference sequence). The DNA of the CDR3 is TGTGCCAGTAGTATCCCGTCAGTGGACAGGGGGAGGAACACTGAAGCTTTCTTT. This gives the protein CASSIPSVDRGRNTEAFF.

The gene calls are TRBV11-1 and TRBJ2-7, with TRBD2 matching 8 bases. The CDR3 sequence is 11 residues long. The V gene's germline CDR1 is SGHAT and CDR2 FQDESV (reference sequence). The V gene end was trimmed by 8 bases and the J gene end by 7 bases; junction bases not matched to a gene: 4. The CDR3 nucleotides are TGTGCCAGCGAGCGGGAGAGGGAGCAGTACTTC. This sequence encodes CASEREREQYF.

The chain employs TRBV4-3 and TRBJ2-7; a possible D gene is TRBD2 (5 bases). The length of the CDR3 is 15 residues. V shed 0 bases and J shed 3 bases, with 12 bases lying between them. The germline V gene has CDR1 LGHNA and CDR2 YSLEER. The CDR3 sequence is CASSQDPSPRYEQYF. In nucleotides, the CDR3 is TGCGCCAGCAGCCAAGATCCTAGCCCCCGCTACGAGCAGTACTTC.

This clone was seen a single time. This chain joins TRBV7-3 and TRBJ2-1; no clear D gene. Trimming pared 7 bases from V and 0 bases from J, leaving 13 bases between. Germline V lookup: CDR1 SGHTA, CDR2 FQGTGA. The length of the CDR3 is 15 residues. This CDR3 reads CASMIRPGSYNEQFF. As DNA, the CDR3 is TGTGCCAGCATGATTCGACCGGGCTCCTACAATGAGCAGTTCTTC.

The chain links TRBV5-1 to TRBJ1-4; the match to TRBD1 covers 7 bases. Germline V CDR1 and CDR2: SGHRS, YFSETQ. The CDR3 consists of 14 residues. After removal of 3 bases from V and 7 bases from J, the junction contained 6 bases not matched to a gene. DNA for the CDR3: TGCGCCAGCAGCTGGGGGCAGGGGGGTGAAAAACTGTTTTTT. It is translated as CASSWGQGGEKLFF.

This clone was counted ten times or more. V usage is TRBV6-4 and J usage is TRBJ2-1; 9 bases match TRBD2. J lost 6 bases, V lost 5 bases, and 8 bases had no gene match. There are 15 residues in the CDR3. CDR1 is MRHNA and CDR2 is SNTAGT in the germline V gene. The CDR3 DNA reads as TGTGCCAGCAGTCCCGGGAATAGCGGGAGCAATGAGCAGTTCTTC. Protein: CASSPGNSGSNEQFF.

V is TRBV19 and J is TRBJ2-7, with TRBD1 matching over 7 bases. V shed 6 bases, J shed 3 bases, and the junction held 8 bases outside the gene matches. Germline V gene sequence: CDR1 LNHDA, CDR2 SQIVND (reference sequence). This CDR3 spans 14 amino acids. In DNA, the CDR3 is TGTGCCAGTAGCCCCTCCGGGACAGTCTACGAGCAGTACTTC. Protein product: CASSPSGTVYEQYF.

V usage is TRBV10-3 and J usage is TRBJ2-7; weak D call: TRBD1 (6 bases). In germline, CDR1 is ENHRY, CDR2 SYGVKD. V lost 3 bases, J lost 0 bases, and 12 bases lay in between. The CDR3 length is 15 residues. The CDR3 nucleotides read TGTGCCATCAGTGACGGGACAATGAGCTCCTACGAGCAGTACTTC. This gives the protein CAISDGTMSSYEQYF.

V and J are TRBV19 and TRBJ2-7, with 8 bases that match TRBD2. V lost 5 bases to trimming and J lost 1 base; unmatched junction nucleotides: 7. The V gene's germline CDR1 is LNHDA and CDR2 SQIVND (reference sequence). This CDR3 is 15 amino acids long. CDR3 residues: CASSPAGGSSYEQYF. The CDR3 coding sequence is TGTGCCAGTAGTCCTGCGGGGGGCTCTTCCTACGAGCAGTACTTC. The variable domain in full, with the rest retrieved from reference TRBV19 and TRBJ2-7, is DGGITQSPKYLFRKEGQNVTLSCEQNLNHDAMYWYRQDPGQGLRLIYYSQIVNDFQKGDIAEGYSVSREKKESFPLTVTSAQKNPTAFYLCASSPAGGSSYEQYFGPGTRLTVT.

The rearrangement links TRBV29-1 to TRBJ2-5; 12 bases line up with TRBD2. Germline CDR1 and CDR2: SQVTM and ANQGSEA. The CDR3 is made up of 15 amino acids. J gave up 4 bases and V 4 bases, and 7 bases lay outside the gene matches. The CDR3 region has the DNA TGCAGCGTTGGGACTAGCGGGGAGGTAGGAGAGACCCAGTACTTC. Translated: CSVGTSGEVGETQYF. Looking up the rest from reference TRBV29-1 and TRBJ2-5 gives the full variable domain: SAVISQKPSRDICQRGTSLTIQCQVDSQVTMMFWYRQQPGQSLTLIATANQGSEATYESGFVIDKFPISRPNLTFSTLTVSNMSPEDSSIYLCSVGTSGEVGETQYFGPGTRLLVL.

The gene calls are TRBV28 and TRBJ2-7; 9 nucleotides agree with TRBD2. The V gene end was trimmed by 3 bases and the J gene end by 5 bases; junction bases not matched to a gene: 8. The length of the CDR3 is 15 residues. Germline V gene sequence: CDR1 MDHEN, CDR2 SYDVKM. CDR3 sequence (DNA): TGTGCCAGCAGTTTCTCCGCGGGAGGGCCACACGAGCAGTACTTC. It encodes CASSFSAGGPHEQYF.

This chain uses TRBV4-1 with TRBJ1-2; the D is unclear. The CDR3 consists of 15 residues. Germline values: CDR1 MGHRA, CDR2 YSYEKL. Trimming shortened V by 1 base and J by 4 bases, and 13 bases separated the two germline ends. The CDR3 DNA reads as TGCGCCAGCAGCCAAGTGGAGCCGGGGAGCTATGGCTACACCTTC. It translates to CASSQVEPGSYGYTF.

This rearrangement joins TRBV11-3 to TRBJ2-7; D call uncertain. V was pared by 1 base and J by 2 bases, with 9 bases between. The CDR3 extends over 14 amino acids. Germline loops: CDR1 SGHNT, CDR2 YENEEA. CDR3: CASSLAGTAYEQYF. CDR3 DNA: TGTGCCAGCAGCTTAGCAGGAACTGCCTACGAGCAGTACTTC. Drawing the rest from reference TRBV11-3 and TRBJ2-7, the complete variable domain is EAGVVQSPRYKIIEKKQPVAFWCNPISGHNTLYWYLQNLGQGPELLIRYENEEAVDDSQLPKDRFSAERLKGVDSTLKIQPAELGDSAVYLCASSLAGTAYEQYFGPGTRLTVT.

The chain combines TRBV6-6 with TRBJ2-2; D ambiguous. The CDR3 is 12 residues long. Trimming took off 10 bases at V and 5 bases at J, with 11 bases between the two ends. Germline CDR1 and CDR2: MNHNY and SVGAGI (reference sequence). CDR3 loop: CATLPGTGELFF. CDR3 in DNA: TGTGCCACCCTGCCCGGGACCGGGGAGCTGTTTTTT.

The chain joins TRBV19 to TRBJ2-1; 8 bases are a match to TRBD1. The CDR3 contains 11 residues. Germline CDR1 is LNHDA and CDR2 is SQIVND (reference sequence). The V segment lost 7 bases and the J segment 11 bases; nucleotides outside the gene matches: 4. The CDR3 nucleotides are TGTGCCAGTACCCAGGGGGCCCAGCAGTTCTTC. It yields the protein CASTQGAQQFF.

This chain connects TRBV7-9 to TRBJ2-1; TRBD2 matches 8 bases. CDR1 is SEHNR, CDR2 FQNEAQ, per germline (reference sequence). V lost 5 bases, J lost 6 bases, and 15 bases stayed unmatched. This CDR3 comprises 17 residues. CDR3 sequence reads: CASSPAPPSGSFNEQFF. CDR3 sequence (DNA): TGTGCCAGCAGCCCGGCCCCCCCAAGCGGGAGTTTCAATGAGCAGTTCTTC.

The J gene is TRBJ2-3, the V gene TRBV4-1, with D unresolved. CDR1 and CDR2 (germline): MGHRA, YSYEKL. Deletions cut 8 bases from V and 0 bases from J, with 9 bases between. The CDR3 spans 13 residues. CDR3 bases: TGCGCCAGCTGTCGTTCTAGCACAGATACGCAGTATTTT. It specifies CASCRSSTDTQYF.

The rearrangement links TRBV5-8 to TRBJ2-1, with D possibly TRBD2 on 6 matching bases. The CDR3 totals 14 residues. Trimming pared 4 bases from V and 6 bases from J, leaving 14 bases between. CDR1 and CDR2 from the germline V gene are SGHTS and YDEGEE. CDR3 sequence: CASSQRLVRNEQFF. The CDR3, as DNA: TGTGCCAGCAGCCAGAGACTAGTCCGCAATGAGCAGTTCTTC.

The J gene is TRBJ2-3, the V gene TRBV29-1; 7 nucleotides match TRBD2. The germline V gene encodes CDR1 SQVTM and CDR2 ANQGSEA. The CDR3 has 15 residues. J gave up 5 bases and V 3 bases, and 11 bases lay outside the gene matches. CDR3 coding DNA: TGCAGCGTTGAGTCGTTTGCTAGCGGAAGAGATACGCAGTATTTT. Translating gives CSVESFASGRDTQYF.

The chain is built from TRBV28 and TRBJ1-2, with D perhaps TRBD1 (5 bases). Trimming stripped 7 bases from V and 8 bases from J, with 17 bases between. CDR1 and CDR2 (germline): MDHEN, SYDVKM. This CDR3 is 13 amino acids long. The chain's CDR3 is CASNGGDYLGYTF. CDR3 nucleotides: TGTGCCAGCAATGGAGGGGACTACTTGGGCTACACCTTC.

The CDR3 loop reads CASSGPGQSRSYEQYF. The CDR3 DNA reads as TGTGCCAGCAGCGGGCCGGGACAATCCCGCTCCTACGAGCAGTACTTC. V gene TRBV9 combines with J gene TRBJ2-7, with D possibly matching TRBD1 (6 bases). The CDR3 length is 16 residues. The germline CDR1 and CDR2 sequences are SGDLS and YYNGEE. The V gene lost 3 bases and the J gene lost 0 bases, with 16 bases spanning the gap. The variable domain in full, with the rest retrieved from reference TRBV9 and TRBJ2-7, is DSGVTQTPKHLITATGQRVTLRCSPRSGDLSVYWYQQSLDQGLQFLIQYYNGEERAKGNILERFSAQQFPDLHSELNLSSLELGDSALYFCASSGPGQSRSYEQYFGPGTRLTVT.

CDR3 nucleotide sequence: TGTGCCAGCAGCTTAGGAGGGACAGGGACCTACGAGCAGTACTTC. It is translated as CASSLGGTGTYEQYF. The V and J genes are TRBV7-8 and TRBJ2-7, with TRBD1 matching 9 bases. Germline assignment: CDR1 SGHVS and CDR2 FQNEAQ. With V trimmed by 1 base and J by 2 bases, 3 bases remained unmatched. CDR3 size: 15 residues.

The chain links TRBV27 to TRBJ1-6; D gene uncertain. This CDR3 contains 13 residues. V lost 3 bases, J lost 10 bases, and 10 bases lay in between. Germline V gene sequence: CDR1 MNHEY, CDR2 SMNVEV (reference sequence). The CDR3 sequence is CASSFGAGSPLHF. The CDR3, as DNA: TGTGCCAGCAGTTTTGGTGCCGGGTCACCCCTCCACTTT.

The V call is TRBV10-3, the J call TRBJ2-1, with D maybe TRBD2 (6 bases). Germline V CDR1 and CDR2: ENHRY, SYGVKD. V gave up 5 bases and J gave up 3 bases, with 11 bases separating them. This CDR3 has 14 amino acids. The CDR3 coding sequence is TGTGCCATCAGTAGTAGCGGATTCTACAATGAGCAGTTCTTC. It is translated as CAISSSGFYNEQFF.

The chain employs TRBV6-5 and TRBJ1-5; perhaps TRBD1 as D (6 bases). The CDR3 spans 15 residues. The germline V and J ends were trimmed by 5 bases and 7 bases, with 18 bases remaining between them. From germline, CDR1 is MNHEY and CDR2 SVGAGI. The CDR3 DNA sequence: TGTGCCAGCAGTCCCACCGGGACATCAGTCCAGCCCCAGCATTTT. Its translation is CASSPTGTSVQPQHF.

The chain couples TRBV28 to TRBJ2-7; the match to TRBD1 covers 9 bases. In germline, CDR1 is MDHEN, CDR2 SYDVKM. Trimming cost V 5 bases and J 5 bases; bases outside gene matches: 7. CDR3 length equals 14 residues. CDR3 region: CASSPPTGGNEQYF. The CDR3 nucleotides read TGTGCCAGCAGTCCGCCAACAGGGGGCAACGAGCAGTACTTC.

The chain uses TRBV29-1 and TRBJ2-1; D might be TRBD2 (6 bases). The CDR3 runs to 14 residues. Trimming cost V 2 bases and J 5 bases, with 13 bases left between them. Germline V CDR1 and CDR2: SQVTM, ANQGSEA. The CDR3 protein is CSVETWEANNEQFF. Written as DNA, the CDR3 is TGCAGCGTTGAAACGTGGGAGGCAAACAATGAGCAGTTCTTC.

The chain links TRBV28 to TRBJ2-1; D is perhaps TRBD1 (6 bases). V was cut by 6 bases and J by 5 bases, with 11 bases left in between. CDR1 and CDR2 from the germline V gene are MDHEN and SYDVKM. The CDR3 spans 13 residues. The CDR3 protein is CASSPDSNNEQFF. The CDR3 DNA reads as TGTGCCAGCAGCCCGGACAGTAACAATGAGCAGTTCTTC.

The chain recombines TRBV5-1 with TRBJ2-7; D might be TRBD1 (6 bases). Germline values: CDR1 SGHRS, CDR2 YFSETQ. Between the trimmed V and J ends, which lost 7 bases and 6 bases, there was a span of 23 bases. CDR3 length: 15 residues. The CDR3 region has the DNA TGCGCCAGCCGGGTATATTCGGGACATCTCTCCGAGCAGTACTTC. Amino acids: CASRVYSGHLSEQYF.

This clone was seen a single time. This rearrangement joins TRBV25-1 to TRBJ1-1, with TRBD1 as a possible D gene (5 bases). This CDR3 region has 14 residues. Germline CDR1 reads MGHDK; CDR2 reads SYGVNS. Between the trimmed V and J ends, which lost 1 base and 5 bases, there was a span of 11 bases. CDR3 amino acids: CASSEWGGRTEAFF. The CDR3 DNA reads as TGTGCCAGCAGTGAATGGGGCGGGAGGACTGAAGCTTTCTTT.